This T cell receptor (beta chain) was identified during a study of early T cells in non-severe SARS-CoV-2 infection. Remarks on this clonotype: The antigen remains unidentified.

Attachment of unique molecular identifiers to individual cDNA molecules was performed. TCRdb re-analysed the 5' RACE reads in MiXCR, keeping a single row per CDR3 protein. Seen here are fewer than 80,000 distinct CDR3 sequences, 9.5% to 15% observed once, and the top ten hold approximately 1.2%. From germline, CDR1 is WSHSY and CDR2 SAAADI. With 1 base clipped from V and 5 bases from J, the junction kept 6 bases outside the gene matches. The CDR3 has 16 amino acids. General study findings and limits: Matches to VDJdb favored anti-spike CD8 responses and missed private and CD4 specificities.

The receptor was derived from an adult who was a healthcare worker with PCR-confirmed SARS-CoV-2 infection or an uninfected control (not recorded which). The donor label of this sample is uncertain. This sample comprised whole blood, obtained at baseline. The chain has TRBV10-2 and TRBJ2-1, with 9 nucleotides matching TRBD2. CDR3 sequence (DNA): TGCGCCAGCAGTGAGTATGCTAGCGGGACCAACAATGAGCAGTTCTTC. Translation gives CASSEYASGTNNEQFF.